This T cell receptor (beta chain) was sequenced in a study of cytomegalovirus exposure and HLA in healthy donors. Notes on the study in general: A later analysis reported that several of the most significant clusters appeared to be linked to common viral pathogens, among them Epstein-Barr virus. By a later analysis, the bulk of CMV-associated TCR beta chains appeared HLA-restricted. Specificity for CMV antigens was confirmed in vitro for three of the CMV-associated chains.

The PCR used 60 Vbeta and 13 Jbeta primers. Assay used: immunoSEQ multiplex PCR; TCRdb lists only in-frame clones, some missing. Found here are fewer than 200,000 clones, around 81% of them singletons; the top ten hold 2% to 2.5%. A remark on this clone: Antigen unknown.

The CDR3 loop spans 14 amino acids. CDR1 is MNHEY, CDR2 SVGAGI, per germline. The V end was cut by 7 bases, the J end by 4 bases, with 11 bases between. Material for sequencing was PBMCs. This TCR derives from a woman aged 25 to 45 in good health and CMV-seronegative. The V call is TRBV6-5, the J call TRBJ2-6; TRBD2 might be the D (5 bases). In DNA form, the CDR3 reads TGTGCCAGCATGTTAGGGAGAGGGGCCAACGTCCTGACTTTC. It codes for CASMLGRGANVLTF.